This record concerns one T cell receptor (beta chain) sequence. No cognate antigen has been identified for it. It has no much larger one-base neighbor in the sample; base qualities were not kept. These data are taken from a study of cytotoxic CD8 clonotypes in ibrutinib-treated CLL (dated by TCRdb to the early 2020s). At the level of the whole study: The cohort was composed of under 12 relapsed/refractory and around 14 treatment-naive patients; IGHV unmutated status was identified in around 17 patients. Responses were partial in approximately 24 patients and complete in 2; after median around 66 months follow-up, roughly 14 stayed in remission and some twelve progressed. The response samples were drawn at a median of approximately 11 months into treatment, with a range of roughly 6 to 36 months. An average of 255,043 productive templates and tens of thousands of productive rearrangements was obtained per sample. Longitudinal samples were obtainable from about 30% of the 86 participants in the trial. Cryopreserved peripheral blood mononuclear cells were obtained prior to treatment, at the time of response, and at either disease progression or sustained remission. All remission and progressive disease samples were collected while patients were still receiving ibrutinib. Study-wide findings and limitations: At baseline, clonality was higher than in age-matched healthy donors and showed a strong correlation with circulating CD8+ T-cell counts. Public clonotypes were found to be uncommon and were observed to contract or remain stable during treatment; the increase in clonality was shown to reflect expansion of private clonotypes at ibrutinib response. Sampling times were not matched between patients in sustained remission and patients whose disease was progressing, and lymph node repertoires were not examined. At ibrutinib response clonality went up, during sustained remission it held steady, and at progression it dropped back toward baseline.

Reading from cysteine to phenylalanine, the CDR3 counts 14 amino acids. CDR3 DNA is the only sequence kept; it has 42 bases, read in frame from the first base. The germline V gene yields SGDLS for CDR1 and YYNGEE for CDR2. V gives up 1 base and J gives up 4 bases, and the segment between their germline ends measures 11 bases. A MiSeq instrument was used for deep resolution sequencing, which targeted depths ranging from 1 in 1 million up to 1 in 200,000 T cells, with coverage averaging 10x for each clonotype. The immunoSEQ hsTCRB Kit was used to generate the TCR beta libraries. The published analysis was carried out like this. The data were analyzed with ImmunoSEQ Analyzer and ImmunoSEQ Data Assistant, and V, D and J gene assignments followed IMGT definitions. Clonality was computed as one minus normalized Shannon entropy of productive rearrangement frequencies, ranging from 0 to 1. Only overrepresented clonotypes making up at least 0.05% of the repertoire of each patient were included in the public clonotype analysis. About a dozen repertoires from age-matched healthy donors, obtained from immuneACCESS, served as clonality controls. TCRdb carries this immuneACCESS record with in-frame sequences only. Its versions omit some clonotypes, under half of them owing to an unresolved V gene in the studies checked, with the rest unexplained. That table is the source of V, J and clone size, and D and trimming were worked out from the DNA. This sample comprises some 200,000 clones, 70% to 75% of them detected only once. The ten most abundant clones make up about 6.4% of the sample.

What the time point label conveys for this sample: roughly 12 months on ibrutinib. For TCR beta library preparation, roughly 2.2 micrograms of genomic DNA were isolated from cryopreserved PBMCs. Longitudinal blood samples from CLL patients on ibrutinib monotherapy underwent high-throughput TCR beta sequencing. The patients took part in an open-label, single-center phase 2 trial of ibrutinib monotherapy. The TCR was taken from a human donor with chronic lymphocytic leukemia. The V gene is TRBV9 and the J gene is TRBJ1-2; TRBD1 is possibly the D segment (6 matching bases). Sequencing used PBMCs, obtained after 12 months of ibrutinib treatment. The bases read TGTGCCAGCAGCGTAAGTCGGGACACCTATGGCTACACCTTC. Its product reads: CASSVSRDTYGYTF.